Listed below are T cell receptor beta chains from one sample, sequenced in a study of T cell responses to AZD1222 COVID-19 vaccine. Clones were read by immunoSEQ multiplex PCR, and TCRdb kept only the in-frame ones, dropping some. This repertoire shows about 110,000 clones, just under 95% found once; its top ten account for under 2.5%. Sequenced here: peripheral blood, sampled on day 0 of AZD1222 vaccination. These receptors were collected from an adult in good health. Both conserved end residues are part of each CDR3.

v_call	j_call	cdr3_aa
TRBV7-9	TRBJ1-1	CASSLGDVSTEAFF
TRBV4-3	TRBJ1-2	CASSPVGSNYGYTF
TRBV15	TRBJ1-1	CATSSVGDSPLDTEAFF
TRBV5-1	TRBJ2-1	CASSFGGQGVGEQFF
TRBV19	TRBJ2-7	CASSLGETGGPYEQYF
TRBV10-3	TRBJ2-1	CAISESDTSGREQFF
TRBV4-2	TRBJ1-1	CASSQDLGGVNTEAFF
TRBV5-4	TRBJ1-1	CASSLETENTEAFF
TRBV7-3	TRBJ1-1	CASSQGTGGDTEAFF
TRBV4-1	TRBJ2-3	CASRSRPQRTDTQYF
TRBV2	TRBJ2-1	CASIGAGAYNEQFF
TRBV5-1	TRBJ2-3	CASSLGLAGGKADTQYF
TRBV27	TRBJ1-2	CASRTQGYGYTF
TRBV18	TRBJ1-2	CASTRWGPTWGYTF
TRBV19	TRBJ1-5	CASSTISNQPQHF
TRBV2	TRBJ1-2	CASSDGQTGLANYGYTF
TRBV27	TRBJ1-6	CASSLSSGISYNSPLHF
TRBV9	TRBJ2-3	CASSVGGAITDTQYF
TRBV7-6	TRBJ1-2	CASSIEKGRGLGYGYTF
TRBV27	TRBJ1-1	CASRPGQGISNTEAFF
TRBV7-3	TRBJ2-4	CASSPSIAKNIQYF
TRBV6-5	TRBJ2-7	CASSRDSYAYEQYF
TRBV6-5	TRBJ2-3	CASKVISSTDTQYF
TRBV5-1	TRBJ2-1	CASSGPGGSSRYNEQFF
TRBV9	TRBJ2-3	CASNGGASTDTQYF
TRBV7-2	TRBJ1-2	CASSRMAGEGYTF
TRBV7-9	TRBJ2-7	CASSLLGHEQYF
TRBV27	TRBJ2-1	CASSRLAGVNEQFF
TRBV4-3	TRBJ2-5	CASSQDLRRNQETQYF
TRBV19	TRBJ1-2	CASSIVSSGLTFYGYTF
TRBV30	TRBJ1-2	CAWSEGQEYGYTF
TRBV9	TRBJ2-3	CASSASGGGDTQYF
TRBV11-3	TRBJ1-2	CASSLDQSSPLGYTF
TRBV30	TRBJ2-2	CAWRRGLAGINTGELFF
TRBV12-5	TRBJ1-3	CASGLVLGQRSGNTIYF
TRBV3-1/TRBV3-2	TRBJ2-1	CASSQDMGDEQFF
TRBV27	TRBJ2-2	CASSPPLNSGELFF
TRBV7-9	TRBJ2-7	CASSRHGSRGYEQYF
TRBV19	TRBJ1-6	CASRQGGNSPLHF
TRBV11-2	TRBJ1-6	CASSLGYREGSPLHF
TRBV11-3	TRBJ2-5	CASSFRPPQETQYF
TRBV5-6	TRBJ1-2	CASSLDPSGGYTF
TRBV7-6	TRBJ2-7	CASSLSGSGGPREQYF
TRBV7-8	TRBJ2-2	CASSLSSYTGELFF
TRBV9	TRBJ1-1	CASRQGGLDTEAFF
TRBV19	TRBJ1-3	CASSRQPGTGNTIYF
TRBV7-8	TRBJ1-1	CASRIGGGNTEAFF
TRBV29-1	TRBJ1-1	CSVGVRADTEAFF
TRBV18	TRBJ1-2	CASSSNRDSYGYTF
TRBV24-1	TRBJ1-5	CFIRPEESNQPQHF
TRBV11-2	TRBJ2-7	CASSLGLAFFEQYF
TRBV9	TRBJ2-2	CASSAALAGVYGELFF
TRBV5-1	TRBJ1-3	CASSLGGASGNTIYF
TRBV5-1	TRBJ1-2	CASSLITGTANYGYTF
TRBV12-3/TRBV12-4	TRBJ2-7	CASSPQGTYEQYF
TRBV12-3/TRBV12-4	TRBJ1-3	CASSSPAGNTIYF
TRBV6-5	TRBJ1-5	CASSRTGDNQPQHF
TRBV27	TRBJ2-2	CASSLGSFGSTNTGELFF